Below, 16 T cell receptor beta chains from the same sample are listed, as sequenced in a study of beta chain features in type 1 diabetes. The isolated RNA, all of it, was reverse transcribed, so expressed TCRB transcripts were what got sequenced. Sequencing used immunoSEQ multiplex PCR; TCRdb keeps in-frame clones, though not all of them. The sample contains roughly 250,000 clones, around 68% of which appear only once. The sequencing input was naive CD4+ T cells from blood. The receptors were gathered from a man under 40 in good health.

The chain uses TRBV5-1 and TRBJ2-1; D remains ambiguous. CDR1 is SGHRS and CDR2 is YFSETQ in the germline V gene. With 0 bases removed from V and 3 bases from J, the gap between germline ends came to 1 base. This CDR3 contains 12 residues. The CDR3 region has the DNA TGCGCCAGCAGCTTGGACTACAATGAGCAGTTCTTC. Protein sequence: CASSLDYNEQFF.

The chain recombines TRBV9 with TRBJ2-6, with a weak D call TRBD1 (5 bases). This CDR3 is built from 17 residues. Germline-derived CDR1 and CDR2 are SGDLS and YYNGEE. V was pared by 0 bases and J by 0 bases, with 10 bases between. The CDR3 DNA follows: TGTGCCAGCAGCGTAGCTACAGGCACCTCTGGGGCCAACGTCCTGACTTTC. Protein product: CASSVATGTSGANVLTF. Together with reference TRBV9 and TRBJ2-6, the CDR3 gives the full variable domain: DSGVTQTPKHLITATGQRVTLRCSPRSGDLSVYWYQQSLDQGLQFLIQYYNGEERAKGNILERFSAQQFPDLHSELNLSSLELGDSALYFCASSVATGTSGANVLTFGAGSRLTVL.

The CDR3 reads CASSQDRQGYYEQYF. The CDR3 DNA sequence: TGCGCCAGCAGCCAAGATCGACAGGGCTACTACGAGCAGTACTTC. J is TRBJ2-7 and V is TRBV4-3, with 7 bases lining up with TRBD1. Germline V gene lookup returns CDR1 LGHNA and CDR2 YSLEER. The CDR3 sequence is 15 residues long. V shed 0 bases, J shed 3 bases, and the junction held 5 bases outside the gene matches.

The rearrangement links TRBV5-6 to TRBJ1-5; 9 nucleotides align to TRBD1. Trimming cost V 2 bases and J 3 bases; bases outside gene matches: 3. Germline loops: CDR1 SGHDT, CDR2 YYEEEE. This CDR3 contains 15 residues. The chain's CDR3 is CASSFGTGINQPQHF. CDR3 bases: TGTGCCAGCAGCTTTGGGACAGGGATCAATCAGCCCCAGCATTTT.

This chain's CDR3 is CASRWTGLSYEQYF. The DNA of the CDR3 is TGTGCCAGCAGATGGACAGGACTTTCCTACGAGCAGTACTTC. This chain links TRBV11-2 with TRBJ2-7; TRBD1 agrees at 7 bases. Germline V lookup: CDR1 SGHAT, CDR2 FQNNGV. The CDR3 sequence is 14 residues long. Trimming took 6 bases from V and 1 from J; bases not matched to a gene: 6.

This clone was observed a few times. The sample carries other DNA sequences with the same CDR3. The gene calls are TRBV29-1 and TRBJ2-3; D not resolved. The V gene's germline CDR1 is SQVTM and CDR2 ANQGSEA. This CDR3 contains 12 residues. V was clipped by 0 bases and J by 1 base, with 2 bases between them. CDR3 residues: CSVEDGTDTQYF. As DNA, the CDR3 is TGCAGCGTTGAAGACGGCACAGATACGCAGTATTTT.

The chain uses TRBV10-3 and TRBJ2-1, with a tentative D call TRBD2 (5 bases). CDR3 length: 14 amino acids. The germline gives CDR1 ENHRY, CDR2 SYGVKD. Between the trimmed V and J ends, which lost 3 bases and 10 bases, there was a span of 16 bases. The CDR3 here is CAISDPGLLTEQFF. CDR3 nucleotide sequence: TGTGCCATCAGTGACCCCGGACTGTTGACGGAGCAGTTCTTC.

The sample holds one count of this clone. The chain uses TRBV25-1 and TRBJ1-2, with 9 bases fitting TRBD1. Unmatched junction bases numbered 8, after V lost 8 bases and J lost 4 bases. The CDR3 sequence is 14 residues long. CDR1 is MGHDK and CDR2 is SYGVNS in the germline V gene. This chain's CDR3 is CASRGQGRGYGYTF. The CDR3 DNA sequence: TGTGCCAGCCGAGGACAGGGGCGCGGCTATGGCTACACCTTC.

The CDR3 sequence is CASSSLLGVKNIQYF. Here the CDR3 DNA reads TGTGCCAGCAGTTCGCTTTTAGGTGTCAAAAACATTCAGTACTTC. The genes are TRBV6-5 and TRBJ2-4, with D unresolved. The V end lost 4 bases, the J end lost 3 bases, and 13 bases lay between the germline ends. The CDR3 length is 15 residues. Germline values: CDR1 MNHEY, CDR2 SVGAGI.

The V and J genes are TRBV28 and TRBJ2-7; no clear D. There are 11 residues in the CDR3. The germline V and J ends were trimmed by 1 base and 6 bases, with 4 bases remaining between them. Germline loops: CDR1 MDHEN, CDR2 SYDVKM. The CDR3 bases are TGTGCCAGCAGTTTATATGGCGAGCAGTACTTC. This gives the protein CASSLYGEQYF. The whole variable domain, filled in from reference TRBV28 and TRBJ2-7, reads DVKVTQSSRYLVKRTGEKVFLECVQDMDHENMFWYRQDPGLGLRLIYFSYDVKMKEKGDIPEGYSVSREKKERFSLILESASTNQTSMYLCASSLYGEQYFGPGTRLTVT.

The genes are TRBV10-3 and TRBJ2-5; D ambiguous. Germline CDR1 is ENHRY and CDR2 is SYGVKD. The V gene lost 3 bases and the J gene lost 2 bases, with 7 bases spanning the gap. The CDR3 is 13 residues long. The CDR3 here is CAISDSRQETQYF. In DNA, the CDR3 is TGTGCCATCAGTGATAGCAGGCAAGAGACCCAGTACTTC.

V and J are TRBV7-2 and TRBJ1-2; D is undetermined. Germline V gene lookup returns CDR1 SGHTA and CDR2 FQGNSA. This CDR3 comprises 14 residues. Trimming took off 1 base at V and 2 bases at J, with 8 bases between the two ends. The CDR3: CASSLGPVNYGYTF. The CDR3 DNA reads as TGTGCCAGCAGCTTAGGTCCGGTGAACTATGGCTACACCTTC. The full variable domain, its missing parts supplied by reference TRBV7-2 and TRBJ1-2, is GAGVSQSPSNKVTEKGKDVELRCDPISGHTALYWYRQSLGQGLEFLIYFQGNSAPDKSGLPSDRFSAERTGGSVSTLTIQRTQQEDSAVYLCASSLGPVNYGYTFGSGTRLTVV.

This clone was seen a few times. The J gene is TRBJ2-1, the V gene TRBV6-6, with 9 bases matching TRBD1. J was trimmed by 6 bases and V by 10 bases; bases with no gene match: 13. CDR1 MNHNY and CDR2 SVGAGI come from the germline V gene (reference sequence). The CDR3 has 15 residues. The CDR3 region has the DNA TGTGCCACCAGGACCGGGACAGGGAGTTTCAATGAGCAGTTCTTC. Its translation: CATRTGTGSFNEQFF.

The CDR3 region has the DNA TGTGCCAGCTCGTCTCCTAGCGGGAGCCTAACAGATACGCAGTATTTT. This sequence encodes CASSSPSGSLTDTQYF. This chain connects TRBV18 to TRBJ2-3, with 10 bases lining up with TRBD2. V dropped 6 bases and J dropped 3; count of bases not matched to a gene: 9. The CDR3 extends over 16 amino acids. Germline V gene lookup returns CDR1 KGHSH and CDR2 LQKENI.

Points on this clone: The same CDR3 is also encoded by other DNA sequences in this sample. The rearrangement uses TRBV5-1 and TRBJ1-2; weak D call: TRBD1 (5 bases). Trimming cost V 0 bases and J 3 bases, with 6 bases left between them. The CDR3 is 13 residues long. The germline V gene encodes CDR1 SGHRS and CDR2 YFSETQ. This CDR3 reads CASSLEGDYGYTF. The CDR3 coding sequence is TGCGCCAGCAGCTTGGAAGGGGACTATGGCTACACCTTC.

J is TRBJ2-5 and V is TRBV4-2; D possibly uses TRBD1 or TRBD2 (6 bases each). The CDR3 spans 14 residues. The germline V gene encodes CDR1 LGHNA and CDR2 YNFKEQ. The V and J ends lost 4 bases and 2 bases respectively, with 11 bases between them. CDR3 nucleotide sequence: TGTGCCAGCAGCCGGGGCGGGACACAAGAGACCCAGTACTTC. As protein: CASSRGGTQETQYF.